Each of the 19 T cell receptor beta chains below was sequenced from the same sample in a study of cytomegalovirus exposure and HLA in healthy donors. The primer mix had 60 Vbeta and 13 Jbeta primers. Method: immunoSEQ multiplex PCR; TCRdb's copy keeps in-frame clones and lacks some. The sample consists of under 70,000 clones, approximately 67% of them appearing once. Material for sequencing was PBMCs. The receptors here all came from a woman aged 25 to 39 in good health and CMV-seronegative.

The genes are TRBV6-1 and TRBJ2-3; D ambiguous. The CDR3 runs to 13 residues. Germline CDR1 is MNHNS and CDR2 is SASEGT. Trimming left V 5 bases short and J 2 bases short, with 8 bases between. The CDR3 reads CASSSGFTDTQYF. The CDR3 DNA is TGTGCCAGCAGTTCCGGGTTCACAGATACGCAGTATTTT.

J is TRBJ2-7 and V is TRBV7-3; unclear D gene. There are 15 residues in the CDR3. V shed 6 bases and J shed 2 bases, with 17 bases lying between them. Germline V gene sequence: CDR1 SGHTA, CDR2 FQGTGA. The CDR3, as DNA: TGTGCCAGCAGTATGGAGTTGACTCCAGCCTACGAGCAGTACTTC. Amino acids: CASSMELTPAYEQYF.

The rearrangement uses TRBV28 and TRBJ1-4; 7 bases are shared with TRBD1. CDR3 length equals 14 residues. J was trimmed by 5 bases and V by 4 bases; bases with no gene match: 4. Germline V gene sequence: CDR1 MDHEN, CDR2 SYDVKM. CDR3 sequence reads: CASSSGTENEKLFF. The CDR3 nucleotides read TGTGCCAGCAGTTCCGGGACAGAGAATGAAAAACTGTTTTTT.

The chain joins TRBV11-2 to TRBJ2-3, with D possibly matching TRBD1 (5 bases). The CDR3 covers 15 residues. Germline CDR1 reads SGHAT; CDR2 reads FQNNGV. V dropped 6 bases and J dropped 2 bases, with 15 bases sitting between them. The CDR3 sequence: CASRGKGDITDTQYF. CDR3 nucleotides: TGTGCCAGCAGGGGCAAAGGGGATATCACAGATACGCAGTATTTT.

This clone showed up just a few times. V gene TRBV7-9 combines with J gene TRBJ1-6; D is uncertain. Germline CDR1 is SEHNR and CDR2 is FQNEAQ (reference sequence). Trimming cost V 4 bases and J 8 bases, with 6 bases left between them. The CDR3 is 12 residues long. CDR3 nucleotides: TGTGCCAGCAGCTGGGGAGATTCACCCCTCCACTTT. Translating gives CASSWGDSPLHF.

The chain is built from TRBV2 and TRBJ1-6, with TRBD1 matching 11 bases. The germline V gene encodes CDR1 SNHLY and CDR2 FYNNEI. The V and J ends lost 6 bases and 8 bases, in that order; junction bases with no gene match: 6. The CDR3 length is 15 residues. The CDR3, as DNA: TGTGCCAGCAGCGTCGGGACAGGGGGGGATTCACCCCTCCACTTT. Translation gives CASSVGTGGDSPLHF.

The sample holds a few counts of this clone. This rearrangement joins TRBV10-3 to TRBJ1-3; weak D call: TRBD1 (6 bases). This CDR3 spans 15 amino acids. V lost 3 bases and J 3 bases, leaving 12 bases between the germline ends. Germline CDR1 reads ENHRY; CDR2 reads SYGVKD. DNA of the CDR3: TGTGCCATCAGTGACCAGGGGCCCTTTGGAAACACCATATATTTT. Protein: CAISDQGPFGNTIYF.

V gene TRBV19 combines with J gene TRBJ2-5, with 7 positions matching TRBD1. CDR1 LNHDA and CDR2 SQIVND come from the germline V gene (reference sequence). The CDR3 length is 14 residues. V lost 4 bases and J lost 2; bases outside the gene matches: 4. The CDR3: CASSRGQVQETQYF. For the CDR3, the DNA is TGTGCCAGTAGTAGAGGACAGGTTCAAGAGACCCAGTACTTC.

This clone was seen more than once but under ten times. This chain joins TRBV6-6 and TRBJ1-2; no definite D call. This CDR3 is 16 amino acids long. The germline V gene has CDR1 MNHNY and CDR2 SVGAGI (reference sequence). Trimming shortened V by 5 bases and J by 6 bases, and 22 bases separated the two germline ends. In nucleotides, the CDR3 is TGTGCCAGCAGTGCCCTCGGGGTGGCAGGTGGTAATGGCTACACCTTC. It encodes CASSALGVAGGNGYTF.

The chain joins TRBV7-9 to TRBJ1-3; maybe TRBD1 (5 bases). With 8 bases removed from V and 0 bases from J, the gap between germline ends came to 11 bases. Germline CDR1 is SEHNR and CDR2 is FQNEAQ (reference sequence). The CDR3 runs 14 residues. This CDR3 is CASHGAGSGNTIYF. CDR3 coding DNA: TGTGCCAGCCATGGGGCCGGCTCTGGAAACACCATATATTTT. Looking up the rest from reference TRBV7-9 and TRBJ1-3 gives the full variable domain: DTGVSQNPRHKITKRGQNVTFRCDPISEHNRLYWYRQTLGQGPEFLTYFQNEAQLEKSRLLSDRFSAERPKGSFSTLEIQRTEQGDSAMYLCASHGAGSGNTIYFGEGSWLTVV.

This chain links TRBV11-2 with TRBJ2-7; 7 positions match TRBD1. CDR1 and CDR2 from the germline V gene are SGHAT and FQNNGV. V shed 4 bases and J 5 bases; nucleotides not matched to a gene: 11. The CDR3 runs 15 residues. CDR3: CASSSEGQPHNEQYF. The CDR3 DNA is TGTGCCAGCAGCTCTGAGGGACAGCCTCATAACGAGCAGTACTTC.

The J gene is TRBJ1-2, the V gene TRBV28; 7 nucleotides line up with TRBD1. The CDR3 has 13 amino acids. Germline V gene sequence: CDR1 MDHEN, CDR2 SYDVKM. The trim removed 5 bases at V and 4 bases at J, leaving 4 bases unmatched. The CDR3, as DNA: TGTGCCAGCAGTGCGGGACAGTTCTATGGCTACACCTTC. It yields the protein CASSAGQFYGYTF.

The chain recombines TRBV5-1 with TRBJ1-5; TRBD1 aligns across 8 bases. The ends lost 7 bases at V and 4 bases at J; junction bases unmatched: 4. The CDR3 sequence is 13 residues long. Germline assignment: CDR1 SGHRS and CDR2 YFSETQ. The CDR3: CASGTGPNQPQHF. CDR3 nucleotide sequence: TGCGCCAGCGGGACAGGCCCGAATCAGCCCCAGCATTTT.

J is TRBJ1-1 and V is TRBV9; tentatively, D is TRBD1 (5 bases). Germline CDR1 and CDR2: SGDLS and YYNGEE. This CDR3 comprises 13 residues. Trimming left V 2 bases short and J 2 bases short, with 7 bases between. The CDR3 bases are TGTGCCAGCAGCGTTTGGACAAACACTGAAGCTTTCTTT. Residues: CASSVWTNTEAFF.

This clone was recorded only once. V and J are TRBV18 and TRBJ1-1; a weak D match, TRBD1 (5 bases). CDR3 length: 12 residues. Germline V lookup: CDR1 KGHSH, CDR2 LQKENI. V was trimmed by 5 bases and J by 7 bases, leaving 11 bases between them. The CDR3 sequence: CASSGPGFEAFF. CDR3 nucleotides: TGTGCCAGCTCAGGACCAGGGTTTGAAGCTTTCTTT.

The chain couples TRBV9 to TRBJ2-7, with TRBD1 matching over 11 bases. Per germline, CDR1 SGDLS and CDR2 YYNGEE. The CDR3 contains 14 residues. The ends lost 4 bases at V and 7 bases at J; junction bases unmatched: 7. The CDR3 DNA is TGTGCCAGCAGCCCCGGACAGGGGGCGCGGGAGCAGTACTTC. Its translation: CASSPGQGAREQYF.

V is TRBV11-2 and J is TRBJ1-1, with D unclear. The germline gives CDR1 SGHAT, CDR2 FQNNGV. Trimming pared 4 bases from V and 7 bases from J, leaving 16 bases between. This CDR3 has 14 residues. The CDR3 is CASSSTRGTNEAFF. DNA for the CDR3: TGTGCCAGCAGCTCTACTCGAGGAACAAATGAAGCTTTCTTT.

This clone was seen a handful of times. The chain carries TRBV5-5 and TRBJ1-2; a weak D match, TRBD1 (6 bases). V lost 1 base and J lost 3, with 7 bases in between. CDR3 length: 13 amino acids. CDR1 and CDR2 from the germline V gene are SGHKS and YYEKEE (reference sequence). The CDR3 is CASSLSGDYGYTF. In DNA, the CDR3 is TGTGCCAGCAGCTTGTCAGGGGACTATGGCTACACCTTC. Full variable domain (remainder filled in from reference TRBV5-5 and TRBJ1-2): DAGVTQSPTHLIKTRGQQVTLRCSPISGHKSVSWYQQVLGQGPQFIFQYYEKEERGRGNFPDRFSARQFPNYSSELNVNALLLGDSALYLCASSLSGDYGYTFGSGTRLTVV.

The chain recombines TRBV5-1 with TRBJ2-5, with D maybe TRBD1 (5 bases). The CDR3 totals 15 residues. Germline CDR1 and CDR2: SGHRS and YFSETQ. V lost 7 bases to trimming and J lost 2 bases, with 18 bases between them. The CDR3 DNA reads as TGCGCCAGCGACGAAGGGGCAGGCCGGCAAGAGACCCAGTACTTC. It is translated as CASDEGAGRQETQYF.